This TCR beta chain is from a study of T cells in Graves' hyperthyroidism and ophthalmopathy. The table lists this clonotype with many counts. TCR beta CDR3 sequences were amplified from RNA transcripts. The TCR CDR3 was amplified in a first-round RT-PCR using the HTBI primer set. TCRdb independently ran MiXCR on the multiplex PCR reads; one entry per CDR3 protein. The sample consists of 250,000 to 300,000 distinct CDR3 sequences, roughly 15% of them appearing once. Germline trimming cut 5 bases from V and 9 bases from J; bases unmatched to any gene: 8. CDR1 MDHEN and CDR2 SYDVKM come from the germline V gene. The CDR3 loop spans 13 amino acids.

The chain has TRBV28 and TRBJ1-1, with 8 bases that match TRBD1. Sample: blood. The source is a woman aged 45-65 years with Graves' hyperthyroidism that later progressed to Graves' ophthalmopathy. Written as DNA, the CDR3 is TGTGCCAGCAGTCTCACAGCAGGGGGCAAAGCTTTCTTT. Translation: CASSLTAGGKAFF.